The 8 T cell receptor beta chains below come from one sample, sequenced in a study of shared clonotypes between healthy human individuals. Data came from immunoSEQ multiplex PCR; TCRdb stores just in-frame clones and leaves some out. The sample yields millions of clones, roughly 93% seen once. Sequences were obtained from naive CD4+ T cells from PBMCs. Subset specified: CD45RA+ positively selected. The source is a young man in good health. Some clones in this sample may be carry-over from other donors' samples.

The chain joins TRBV4-3 to TRBJ2-1; perhaps D is TRBD1 or TRBD2 (5 bases each). CDR3 length equals 14 residues. Per the germline V gene, CDR1 is LGHNA and CDR2 is YSLEER. Trimming cost V 4 bases and J 8 bases, with 15 bases left between them. The DNA of the CDR3 is TGCGCCAGCAGCCCACGATCACGGGGCTATGAGCAGTTCTTC. This codes for CASSPRSRGYEQFF.

The rearrangement joins TRBV7-3 to TRBJ2-2, with a tentative D call TRBD2 (6 bases). The CDR3 contains 16 residues. Germline V CDR1 and CDR2: SGHTA, FQGTGA. Trimming took 6 bases from V and 3 from J, leaving 17 bases between them. CDR3 sequence (DNA): TGTGCCAGCAGACCTACTAGCCGTGGACACACCGGGGAGCTGTTTTTT. Translated: CASRPTSRGHTGELFF.

This chain links TRBV5-1 with TRBJ1-1; 8 nucleotides match TRBD1. V lost 4 bases and J lost 4; bases outside the gene matches: 6. This CDR3 is built from 14 residues. CDR1 is SGHRS and CDR2 is YFSETQ in the germline V gene. This chain's CDR3 is CASSVQGVGTEAFF. CDR3 nucleotide sequence: TGCGCCAGCAGCGTACAGGGGGTGGGCACTGAAGCTTTCTTT.

The gene calls are TRBV5-1 and TRBJ2-1; 9 bases agree with TRBD2. V lost 2 bases to trimming and J lost 7 bases; unmatched junction nucleotides: 7. Germline loops: CDR1 SGHRS, CDR2 YFSETQ. The CDR3 runs to 15 residues. The CDR3 bases are TGCGCCAGCAGCTTAATAGCGGGAGTTTGGAATGAGCAGTTCTTC. Encoded protein: CASSLIAGVWNEQFF.

The chain combines TRBV28 with TRBJ1-5, with TRBD1 matching over 11 bases. J gave up 6 bases and V 5 bases, and 6 bases lay outside the gene matches. The germline gives CDR1 MDHEN, CDR2 SYDVKM. CDR3 length: 15 amino acids. The CDR3 is CASSPGQGASQPQHF. The CDR3 nucleotides read TGTGCCAGCAGTCCAGGACAGGGGGCAAGTCAGCCCCAGCATTTT.

The chain employs TRBV18 and TRBJ2-1; D call uncertain. CDR1 and CDR2 from the germline V gene are KGHSH and LQKENI. This CDR3 has 16 residues. Deletions cut 6 bases from V and 2 bases from J, with 17 bases between. CDR3 in amino acids: CASSRSVAYTYNEQFF. CDR3 DNA sequence: TGTGCCAGCTCCCGGTCAGTGGCGTACACCTACAATGAGCAGTTCTTC.

V gene TRBV5-4 combines with J gene TRBJ1-3, with TRBD1 as a possible D gene (5 bases). The germline V gene encodes CDR1 SGHNT and CDR2 YYREEE (reference sequence). Trimming left V 1 base short and J 0 bases short, with 8 bases between. The CDR3 has 15 residues. The CDR3 protein is CASSLRGRSGNTIYF. The CDR3 coding sequence is TGTGCCAGCAGCTTGCGGGGACGCTCTGGAAACACCATATATTTT.

V usage is TRBV4-1 and J usage is TRBJ2-7; 9 bases are shared with TRBD1. Trimming took 6 bases from V and 13 from J; bases not matched to a gene: 13. Per the germline V gene, CDR1 is MGHRA and CDR2 is YSYEKL. The CDR3 loop spans 13 amino acids. CDR3 residues: CASSSGTGTGNYF. In nucleotides, the CDR3 is TGCGCCAGCAGTTCCGGGACCGGGACAGGGAACTACTTC.